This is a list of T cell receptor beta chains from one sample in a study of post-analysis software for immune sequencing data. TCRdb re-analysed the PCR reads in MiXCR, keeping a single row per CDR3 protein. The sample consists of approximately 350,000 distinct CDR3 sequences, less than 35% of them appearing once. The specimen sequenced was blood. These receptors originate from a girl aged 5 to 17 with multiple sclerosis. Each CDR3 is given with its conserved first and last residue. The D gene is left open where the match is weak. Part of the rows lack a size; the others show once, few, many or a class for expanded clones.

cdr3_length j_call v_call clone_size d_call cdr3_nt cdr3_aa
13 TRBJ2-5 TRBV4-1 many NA TGCGCCAGCAGCCCGGGCTTCCAAGAGACCCAGTACTTC CASSPGFQETQYF
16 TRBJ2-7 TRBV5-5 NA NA TGTGCCAGCAGTTCTTACCTCGGGACGTCTAATAGGGAGCAGTACTTC CASSSYLGTSNREQYF
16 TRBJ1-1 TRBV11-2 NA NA TGTGCCAGCAGCTTCCATCTCGGACGGAAGAACACTGAAGCTTTCTTT CASSFHLGRKNTEAFF
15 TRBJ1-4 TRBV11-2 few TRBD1 TGTGCCAGCAGCTCCTGGACAGGTGAAAATGAAAAACTGTTTTTT CASSSWTGENEKLFF
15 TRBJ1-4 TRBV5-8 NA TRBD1 TGTGCCAGCAGCGTCGGGACAGCTGTTAATGAAAAACTGTTTTTT CASSVGTAVNEKLFF
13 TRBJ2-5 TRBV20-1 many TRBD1 TGCAGTGCCACCCGACAGGGCACAGAGACCCAGTACTTC CSATRQGTETQYF
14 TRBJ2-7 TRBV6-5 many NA TGTGCCAGCAGTTACTCGGGGGGGCGCTACGAGCAGTACTTC CASSYSGGRYEQYF
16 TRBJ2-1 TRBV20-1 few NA TGCAGTGCTAGTACTCCGGGCCCCACCGGTTTGAATGAGCAGTTCTTC CSASTPGPTGLNEQFF
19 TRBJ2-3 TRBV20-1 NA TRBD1 TGCAGTGCTAGGGAGGGATACCTAACCGGGACAGGACGACCAGATACGCAGTATTTT CSAREGYLTGTGRPDTQYF
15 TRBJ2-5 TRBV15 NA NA TGTGCCACCAGCGGAGGAGCTAGTCTTCCCGAGACCCAGTACTTC CATSGGASLPETQYF
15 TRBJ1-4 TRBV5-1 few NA TGCGCCAGCAGCCGCGGAGGGGAACGGGGCGAAAAACTGTTTTTT CASSRGGERGEKLFF
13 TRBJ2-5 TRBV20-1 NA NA TGCAGTGCTATACAGGGTCCCCAAGAGACCCAGTACTTC CSAIQGPQETQYF
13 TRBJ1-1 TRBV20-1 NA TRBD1 TGCAGTGTGGACAGGGCGTTAGGCACTGAAGCTTTCTTT CSVDRALGTEAFF
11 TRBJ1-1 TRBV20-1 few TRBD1 TGCAGTGCTCCAGGGGGGACTGAAGCTTTCTTT CSAPGGTEAFF
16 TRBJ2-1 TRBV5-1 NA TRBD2 TGCGCCAGCAGCTTGAGGACTAGCGGGAACTACAATGAGCAGTTCTTT CASSLRTSGNYNEQFF
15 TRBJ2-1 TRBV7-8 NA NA TGTGCCAGCAGCTTAGCGTATCGAGGAAACAATGAGCAGTTCTTC CASSLAYRGNNEQFF
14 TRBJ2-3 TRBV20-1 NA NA TGCAGTTTGGGAGGAGGGGCTGGCACAGATACGCAGTATTTT CSLGGGAGTDTQYF
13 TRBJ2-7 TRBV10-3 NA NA TGTGCCATCAGCCCTGGGAGCTCCTACGAGCAGTACTTC CAISPGSSYEQYF
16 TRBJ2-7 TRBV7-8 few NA TGTGCCAGCAGCTTAGCGGTATCAGGTACGACCTACGAGCAGTACTTC CASSLAVSGTTYEQYF
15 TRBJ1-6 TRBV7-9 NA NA TGTGCCAGCAGCTTCTGGAGGGACTATAATTCACCCCTCCACTTT CASSFWRDYNSPLHF
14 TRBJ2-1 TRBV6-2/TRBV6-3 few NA TGTGCCAGCAGTTATTGGATCTCCTACAATGAGCAGTTCTTC CASSYWISYNEQFF
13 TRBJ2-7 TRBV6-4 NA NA TGTGCCAGCAGTGACTCTGAGGGCCACGAGCAGTACTTC CASSDSEGHEQYF
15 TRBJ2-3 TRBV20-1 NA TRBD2 TGCAGTGCTAGTCTTAGCGGGGGGGCGACAGATACGCAGTATTTT CSASLSGGATDTQYF
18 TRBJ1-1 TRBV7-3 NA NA TGTGCCAGCAGCTTAATGTTGCGGCTCGACATTTTGAACACTGAAGCTTTCTTT CASSLMLRLDILNTEAFF
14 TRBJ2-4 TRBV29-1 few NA TGCAGCGTCCTCGACAGAGTAGCCAAAAACATTCAGTACTTC CSVLDRVAKNIQYF
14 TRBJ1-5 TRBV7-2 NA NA TGTGCCAGCAGCTTTGGCGGTCGCAATCAGCCCCAGCATTTT CASSFGGRNQPQHF
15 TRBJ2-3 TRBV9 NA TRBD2 TGTGCCAGCAGCGTAGGTGGACTAGCCACAGATACGCAGTATTTT CASSVGGLATDTQYF
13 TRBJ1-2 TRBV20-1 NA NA TGCAGTGGAACCGGACAGTCTAACTATGGCTACACCTTC CSGTGQSNYGYTF
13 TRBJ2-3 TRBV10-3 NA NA TGTGCCATCAGTGAGACAGGGTCAGATACGCAGTATTTT CAISETGSDTQYF
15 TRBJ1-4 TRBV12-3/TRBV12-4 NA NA TGTGCCAGCAGTTCGGCAGGGGCCTTTAATGAAAAACTGTTTTTT CASSSAGAFNEKLFF
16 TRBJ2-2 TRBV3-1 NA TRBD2 TGTGCCAGCAGCCTTGAAGCGGGGACCTACACCGGGGAGCTGTTTTTT CASSLEAGTYTGELFF
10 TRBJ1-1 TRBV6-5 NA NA TGTGCCATCCTCTTGCCCTATGCTTTCTTT CAILLPYAFF